The sequence of this TCR beta chain was determined in a study of blood T cell repertoires in COVID-19. Authors' processing steps: Reference gene primer amplification gave estimated nucleated cell counts. TCRdb keeps only in-frame clones here, not all; method: immunoSEQ multiplex PCR. The DNA gave D and trimming, while V, J and clone size come from that table. The sample includes roughly 220,000 clones, approximately 80% of them seen just once. The CDR3 has 17 amino acids. V dropped 5 bases and J dropped 5; count of bases not matched to a gene: 12. Germline V CDR1 and CDR2: KGHSH, LQKENI. The receptor comes from a man under 40 with active or convalescent COVID-19. Sequenced material: peripheral blood. This chain uses TRBV18 with TRBJ1-2; 12 bases fit TRBD1. CDR3 nucleotide sequence: TGTGCCAGCTCAGTGGCGCCACCGGGACAGGGGGCTTATGGCTACACCTTC. Its translation: CASSVAPPGQGAYGYTF.